This T cell receptor (beta chain) was recovered during a study of blood T cell repertoires in COVID-19. Study-level background: Acute and convalescent COVID-19 specimens originated in the United States, Italy and Spain.

This clone came up a few times. How the authors handled the data: Reference gene primer amplification gave estimated nucleated cell counts. Repertoires were generated with immunoSEQ multiplex PCR, while TCRdb's copy carries only in-frame clones and drops some. The DNA gave D and trimming, while V, J and clone size come from that table. The sample gives 350,000 to 450,000 clones, around 87% of which show up once; around 2.9% is in the top ten. The germline V gene has CDR1 GTSNPN and CDR2 SVGIG (reference sequence). This CDR3 has 13 amino acids. Trimming cost V 5 bases and J 8 bases; bases outside gene matches: 9.

The specimen was peripheral blood. This chain links TRBV30 with TRBJ2-4; 7 nucleotides align to TRBD1. This sequence was found in a human donor in a cohort sampled during active COVID-19. The CDR3 region has the DNA TGTGCCTGGGCCCGACAGGGAATTGACATTCAGTACTTC. Translating gives CAWARQGIDIQYF.